The source of this TCR beta chain is a study of cytomegalovirus exposure and HLA in healthy donors. V was cut by 3 bases and J by 0 bases, with 10 bases left in between. Germline V gene lookup returns CDR1 SGHTS and CDR2 YDEGEE. This CDR3 contains 15 residues. Note on this clone: Its antigen remains unidentified.

Whole-study findings and limits: One variant, a missense change in DCLRE1C, was linked in a later analysis to TCR beta V- and J-gene trimming.

Both 60 Vbeta primers and 13 Jbeta primers went into the PCR. Libraries were prepared by immunoSEQ multiplex PCR; TCRdb keeps only in-frame clonotypes and omits some of them. Of some 190,000 clones listed, 80% are singletons. The donors gave bone marrow, and they were healthy. The source of this sequence is a girl aged 5 to 17 in good health and CMV-seropositive. The chain employs TRBV5-8 and TRBJ1-5; D is possibly TRBD1 (6 bases). Sequenced sample: PBMCs. The DNA for the CDR3 is TGTGCCAGCAGCTCCGGGACACTTAGCAATCAGCCCCAGCATTTT. Its translation is CASSSGTLSNQPQHF.